This T cell receptor (beta chain) was captured in a study of T cells in Graves' hyperthyroidism and ophthalmopathy. Germline CDR1 reads SQVTM; CDR2 reads ANQGSEA. The CDR3 runs to 12 residues. With 5 bases removed from V and 3 bases from J, the gap between germline ends came to 11 bases. The TCR beta CDR3 regions underwent amplification using RNA transcripts as the source. A first-round RT-PCR of the TCR CDR3 used the HTBI primer set. Via MiXCR, TCRdb re-called the multiplex PCR reads, giving one row per CDR3 protein. Among around 720,000 distinct CDR3 sequences, roughly a third were seen once, and the ten largest hold 30% to 40%.

The chain employs TRBV29-1 and TRBJ2-7; D is possibly TRBD1 or TRBD2 (5 bases each). The source is a middle-aged woman with Graves' hyperthyroidism. The sample was blood. The CDR3 coding sequence is TGCAGCGTTCTAGGGACCCTCTACGAGCAGTACTTC. Translating it yields CSVLGTLYEQYF.